This T cell receptor (beta chain) is drawn from a study of T-cell memory formation after mild COVID-19. Study conclusions and caveats: Memory sampled before infection contained some responding clones, suggesting cross-reactive memory joined. The authors left the SARS-CoV-2 specificity of second-wave clones peaking on day 37 unconfirmed. Day 15 to 85 contracting clones showed balanced CD4/CD8; later expanders leaned CD4+.

A single record per CDR3 protein comes from TCRdb applying MiXCR to the 5' RACE reads. The table includes over 300,000 distinct CDR3 sequences, around 20% detected once. The V end was cut by 2 bases, the J end by 7 bases, with 15 bases between. CDR3 length: 14 amino acids. Concerning this clonotype itself: Its cognate antigen is unknown.

This TCR was sampled from a man aged 18 to 30 who had mild COVID-19 (a few samples of this study predate the infection). Cell type and time point are not known. The sample taken for sequencing was PBMCs or a T cell subset sorted from them (not recorded which). This chain connects TRBV12-3 or TRBV12-4 to TRBJ2-7; a weak D match, TRBD1 (5 bases). CDR3 DNA sequence: TGTGCCAGCAGTTTAAGGGGCCTAGGTCGGGAGCAGTACTTC. It translates to CASSLRGLGREQYF.